The 13 T cell receptor beta chains given below trace back to one sample, sequenced in a study of T cells in Graves' hyperthyroidism and ophthalmopathy. TCR beta CDR3 regions were amplified from RNA. The TCR CDR3 first-round RT-PCR relied on the HTBI primer set. Each CDR3 protein is one row after TCRdb ran MiXCR on the multiplex PCR reads. The data contain about 480,000 distinct CDR3 sequences, 20% to 25% of them seen just once; the ten biggest clones take up approximately 54%. The specimen sequenced was blood. All receptors derive from a woman in her 70s with Graves' ophthalmopathy.

J is TRBJ2-7 and V is TRBV20-1; no clear D. CDR1 and CDR2 from the germline V gene are DFQATT and SNEGSKA (reference sequence). Trimming removed 1 base at V and 4 bases at J, with 11 bases between. This CDR3 has 13 residues. DNA for the CDR3: TGCAGTGCTAGAGCCGAGCCGCAATACGAGCAGTACTTC. It is translated as CSARAEPQYEQYF.

The chain combines TRBV20-1 with TRBJ2-3; 8 positions match TRBD2. The CDR3 contains 16 residues. V was pared by 6 bases and J by 2 bases, with 13 bases of the junction left unmatched. Germline assignment: CDR1 DFQATT and CDR2 SNEGSKA (reference sequence). This chain's CDR3 is CSAGSWLAGNTDTQYF. In nucleotides, the CDR3 is TGCAGTGCAGGTTCCTGGCTAGCGGGCAACACAGATACGCAGTATTTT.

J is TRBJ2-6 and V is TRBV14; 9 bases agree with TRBD1. The length of the CDR3 is 19 residues. V lost 4 bases, J lost 3 bases, and 13 bases stayed unmatched. Germline V gene data show CDR1 as SGHDN and CDR2 as FVKESK. The CDR3 DNA reads TGTGCCAGCAGCCGCCACGGACAGGGGAGGATTGGTGGGGCCAACGTCCTGACTTTC. Protein product: CASSRHGQGRIGGANVLTF.

This clonotype was seen more than once but under ten times. This sequence joins TRBV19 and TRBJ2-2; no definite D call. CDR3 length: 16 residues. The V end was cut by 2 bases, the J end by 0 bases, with 10 bases between. Germline lookup yields CDR1 LNHDA and CDR2 SQIVND (reference sequence). The DNA of the CDR3 is TGTGCCAGTAGTATACGGGCAGGCGCGAACACCGGGGAGCTGTTTTTT. This translates into CASSIRAGANTGELFF.

J is TRBJ2-7 and V is TRBV24-1; either TRBD1 or TRBD2 may fit D (6 bases each). The CDR3 spans 13 residues. V lost 7 bases and J 5 bases, leaving 14 bases between the germline ends. Germline assignment: CDR1 KGHDR and CDR2 SFDVKD. CDR3 sequence reads: CATSKRGEDEQYF. In DNA form, the CDR3 reads TGTGCCACCAGCAAGAGGGGGGAAGACGAGCAGTACTTC.

This clonotype was seen at least ten times. The V and J genes are TRBV7-2 and TRBJ2-1; D gene uncertain. The CDR3 totals 14 residues. Germline V gene lookup returns CDR1 SGHTA and CDR2 FQGNSA. V lost 0 bases and J 5 bases, leaving 8 bases between the germline ends. The CDR3 nucleotides are TGTGCCAGCAGCTTAGCGCTCCGAGACAATGAGCAGTTCTTC. It specifies CASSLALRDNEQFF.

This chain connects TRBV18 to TRBJ2-4; D tentatively reads TRBD1 or TRBD2 (5 bases each). Germline V gene sequence: CDR1 KGHSH, CDR2 LQKENI. Trimming took 0 bases from V and 2 from J, leaving 8 bases between them. The CDR3 loop spans 15 amino acids. The CDR3 region has the DNA TGTGCCAGCTCACCACCGGGGGTATCCAAAAACATTCAGTACTTC. Residues: CASSPPGVSKNIQYF.

This clonotype was picked up a small number of times. V gene TRBV6-2 or TRBV6-3 combines with J gene TRBJ2-3; D is undetermined. V was cut by 2 bases and J by 6 bases, with 18 bases left in between. The V gene's germline CDR1 is MNHEY and CDR2 SVGEGT. The CDR3 has 16 residues. The CDR3 DNA follows: TGTGCCAGCAGTTACGGAAGGTCCGCCGCGGCGGATACGCAGTATTTT. It is translated as CASSYGRSAAADTQYF.

This clonotype showed up many times. The chain joins TRBV10-3 to TRBJ2-5; the D call may be TRBD1 or TRBD2 (5 bases each). From germline, CDR1 is ENHRY and CDR2 SYGVKD. The CDR3 has 12 residues. V lost 6 bases and J lost 4, with 9 bases in between. The CDR3: CAISRDPETQYF. The CDR3 DNA is TGTGCCATCAGCCGGGACCCAGAGACCCAGTACTTC.

The table lists this clonotype with many counts. This rearrangement joins TRBV2 to TRBJ2-1; 12 bases fit TRBD2. This CDR3 spans 16 amino acids. V lost 6 bases to trimming and J lost 4 bases; unmatched junction nucleotides: 7. The germline gives CDR1 SNHLY, CDR2 FYNNEI. CDR3 in amino acids: CASSERTSGTYNEQFF. CDR3 DNA sequence: TGTGCCAGCAGCGAAAGGACTAGCGGGACGTACAATGAGCAGTTCTTC.

This clonotype has ten or more counts. This sequence joins TRBV12-3 or TRBV12-4 and TRBJ1-2; 10 bases are shared with TRBD1. CDR3 size: 14 residues. The ends lost 6 bases at V and 9 bases at J; junction bases unmatched: 10. This chain's CDR3 is CASSRGTGVISYTF. For the CDR3, the DNA is TGTGCCAGCAGCCGCGGGACAGGGGTGATTAGCTACACCTTC.

The chain employs TRBV5-1 and TRBJ1-6; D unresolved. The germline V gene encodes CDR1 SGHRS and CDR2 YFSETQ. Trimming shortened V by 0 bases and J by 9 bases, and 7 bases separated the two germline ends. The CDR3 runs 13 residues. This CDR3 reads CASSLAPGSPLHF. DNA for the CDR3: TGCGCCAGCAGCTTGGCCCCGGGTTCACCCCTCCACTTT.

This clonotype was detected many times. This chain connects TRBV6-2 or TRBV6-3 to TRBJ2-7; D is possibly TRBD1 (6 bases). Trimming took 2 bases from V and 6 from J, leaving 11 bases between them. CDR1 and CDR2 from the germline V gene are MNHEY and SVGEGT. This CDR3 spans 13 amino acids. The CDR3 here is CASSYGTLREQYF. In nucleotides, the CDR3 is TGTGCCAGCAGTTACGGGACACTACGCGAGCAGTACTTC.